The 11 T cell receptor beta chains presented below share a single source sample, sequenced in a study of cytomegalovirus exposure and HLA in healthy donors. The PCR had 60 Vbeta and 13 Jbeta primers. Data came from immunoSEQ multiplex PCR; TCRdb stores just in-frame clones and leaves some out. The data show 130,000 to 150,000 clones, roughly four fifths seen once. Sequencing used PBMCs. Receptors originate from a man aged 35 to 55 in good health and CMV-seropositive.

The chain joins TRBV7-3 to TRBJ1-2; D is possibly TRBD1 (5 bases). The CDR3 has 13 amino acids. Between the trimmed V and J ends, which lost 5 bases and 4 bases, there was a span of 11 bases. Germline lookup yields CDR1 SGHTA and CDR2 FQGTGA. The CDR3 loop is CASSTGGGYGYTF. DNA of the CDR3: TGTGCCAGCAGCACCGGGGGTGGCTATGGCTACACCTTC.

This clone was picked up a small number of times. The chain carries TRBV5-4 and TRBJ2-1, with 7 bases lining up with TRBD2. This CDR3 is 17 amino acids long. Germline CDR1 SGHNT, CDR2 YYREEE (reference sequence). The ends lost 4 bases at V and 5 bases at J; junction bases unmatched: 15. The CDR3 here is CASSQDPGGSGDNEQFF. CDR3 nucleotides: TGTGCCAGCAGCCAAGATCCGGGCGGGAGTGGTGACAATGAGCAGTTCTTC.

With respect to this clone: Relative to the germline gene, one junction end is altered; a read error may explain this. This rearrangement joins TRBV28 to TRBJ1-3; D is unclear. The CDR3 sequence is 14 residues long. CDR1 and CDR2 from the germline V gene are MDHEN and SYDVKM. CDR3 in amino acids: CASSVTNSGDTIYF. CDR3 DNA sequence: TGTGCCAGCAGTGTTACAAACTCTGGAGACACCATATATTTT.

The chain couples TRBV2 to TRBJ1-5, with 7 bases lining up with TRBD1. CDR3 length: 15 residues. The trim removed 6 bases at V and 2 bases at J, leaving 7 bases unmatched. Germline CDR1 SNHLY, CDR2 FYNNEI. CDR3 bases: TGTGCCAGCAGCCGCACAGGGGATCGCAATCAGCCCCAGCATTTT. This translates into CASSRTGDRNQPQHF.

The chain employs TRBV19 and TRBJ1-4, with 8 bases lining up with TRBD1. With 2 bases clipped from V and 3 bases from J, the junction kept 5 bases outside the gene matches. CDR3 size: 16 residues. Germline-derived CDR1 and CDR2 are LNHDA and SQIVND (reference sequence). The CDR3 DNA follows: TGTGCCAGTAGTATACGCCAGGGGGCGGCTAATGAAAAACTGTTTTTT. Its protein product is CASSIRQGAANEKLFF. The whole variable domain, filled in from reference TRBV19 and TRBJ1-4, reads DGGITQSPKYLFRKEGQNVTLSCEQNLNHDAMYWYRQDPGQGLRLIYYSQIVNDFQKGDIAEGYSVSREKKESFPLTVTSAQKNPTAFYLCASSIRQGAANEKLFFGSGTQLSVL.

This clone appeared once. At one boundary the junction diverges from the germline segment, which might be a read error. The chain has TRBV5-1 and TRBJ2-6; 8 nucleotides agree with TRBD1. The CDR3 has 18 residues. Germline CDR1 is SGHRS and CDR2 is YFSETQ. The CDR3 DNA follows: TGCGCCAGCAGCGTATGGGACAGGCAGAGCTCTGGGGCCAACGTCCCGACTTTC. Its protein product is CASSVWDRQSSGANVPTF. The entire variable domain, with the rest obtained from reference TRBV5-1 and TRBJ2-6, is as follows: KAGVTQTPRYLIKTRGQQVTLSCSPISGHRSVSWYQQTPGQGLQFLFEYFSETQRNKGNFPGRFSGRQFSNSRSEMNVSTLELGDSALYLCASSVWDRQSSGANVPTFGAGSRLTVL.

Of note for this clone: The junction does not match germline at one end; this may be a read error. The J gene is TRBJ2-7, the V gene TRBV7-9, with TRBD1 matching over 7 bases. This CDR3 contains 14 residues. The germline V gene has CDR1 SEHNR and CDR2 FQNEAQ (reference sequence). CDR3 DNA sequence: TGTTCCAGCAGCTTTCCGGGACAGTCCTACGAGCAGTACTTC. Translated: CSSSFPGQSYEQYF.

V usage is TRBV7-8 and J usage is TRBJ1-5; 10 positions agree with TRBD1. CDR3 length equals 15 residues. After removal of 5 bases from V and 1 base from J, the junction contained 2 bases not matched to a gene. Germline V gene sequence: CDR1 SGHVS, CDR2 FQNEAQ. The CDR3 DNA follows: TGTGCCAGCAGCGGACAGGGGGGGAGCAATCAGCCCCAGCATTTT. Protein sequence: CASSGQGGSNQPQHF.

This chain uses TRBV9 with TRBJ2-3; no reliable D call. The V and J ends lost 0 bases and 6 bases respectively, with 5 bases between them. Germline values: CDR1 SGDLS, CDR2 YYNGEE. This CDR3 spans 12 amino acids. CDR3 residues: CASSVGADTQYF. The CDR3 bases are TGTGCCAGCAGCGTAGGAGCCGATACGCAGTATTTT.

The V call is TRBV7-2, the J call TRBJ2-7, with 9 nucleotides matching TRBD1. The CDR3 totals 16 residues. Germline-derived CDR1 and CDR2 are SGHTA and FQGNSA. The ends lost 2 bases at V and 5 bases at J; junction bases unmatched: 10. As DNA, the CDR3 is TGTGCCAGCAGCTTAAGCAGGGACAGGGAACCCCACGAGCAGTACTTC. It yields the protein CASSLSRDREPHEQYF.

The sample holds one count of this clone. The chain links TRBV21-1 to TRBJ2-5; no check of the table's D call, TRBD2, against the DNA was made. TRBV21-1 is shown as a pseudogene. The CDR3 length is 14 residues. In DNA, the CDR3 is TGTGCCAGCAGCAAACTAGCGGTGAAAGAGACCCAGTACTTC. Residues: CASSKLAVKETQYF.